This T cell receptor (beta chain) was recorded in a study of shared clonotypes between healthy human individuals. Looking at the study overall: With ages of 18 to 49, the donors were two women and a few men.

About this clone itself: Its specificity is unknown.

Original processing notes: Filtering of immunoSEQ junctional sequences could not match full-length read filtering. TCRdb's table, derived via immunoSEQ multiplex PCR, lists solely in-frame clones and lacks some. The V and J calls and the clone size are those of that table, but D and trimming were determined from the DNA. Of around 580,000 clones detected, 98% appear once; the ten largest clones hold 0.25% to 0.35%. The junction had 13 bases not matched to a gene; V was cut back by 5 bases and J by 6 bases. The CDR3 contains 17 residues. Germline assignment: CDR1 SEHNR and CDR2 FQNEAQ (reference sequence). Naive CD8 cells lacked CD45RO and underwent positive selection for CCR7, leaving out terminally differentiated effector memory CD45RA+ cells. Study-wide findings and caveats: Sorted-subset samples were not fully sequenced, rarefaction indicated. Generation probabilities were higher for clonotypes shared across all four sorted-subset donors than for unshared ones.

The material sequenced was naive CD8+ T cells sorted from blood. This clonotype was sampled from a man aged 25 to 40 in good health. The chain is built from TRBV7-9 and TRBJ2-1, with TRBD2 matching over 10 bases. The CDR3 loop reads CASSAPSGTSEVNEQFF. The DNA of the CDR3 is TGTGCCAGCAGCGCCCCATCCGGGACTAGCGAAGTCAATGAGCAGTTCTTC.